The source of this T cell receptor beta chain is a study of OX40 agonist ivuxolimab in advanced cancers. From germline, CDR1 is MDHEN and CDR2 SYDVKM. The CDR3 consists of 14 residues. The ends lost 6 bases at V and 2 bases at J; junction bases unmatched: 6. Here immunoSEQ multiplex PCR was the method, and the copy in TCRdb shows in-frame clones only, minus some. The table records some 45,000 clones, approximately 83% of them present only once. The chain carries TRBV28 and TRBJ2-7; 8 bases agree with TRBD1. The clonotype was recovered from an adult with an advanced solid tumor such as melanoma, head and neck, liver or kidney cancer. The sequenced sample was CD4+ or CD8+ T cells sorted from blood, obtained in a trial of the OX40 agonist ivuxolimab. CDR3 amino acids: CASRGTGGPYEQYF. CDR3 DNA: TGTGCCAGCAGGGGAACAGGGGGGCCCTACGAGCAGTACTTC. Drawing the rest from reference TRBV28 and TRBJ2-7, the complete variable domain is DVKVTQSSRYLVKRTGEKVFLECVQDMDHENMFWYRQDPGLGLRLIYFSYDVKMKEKGDIPEGYSVSREKKERFSLILESASTNQTSMYLCASRGTGGPYEQYFGPGTRLTVT.